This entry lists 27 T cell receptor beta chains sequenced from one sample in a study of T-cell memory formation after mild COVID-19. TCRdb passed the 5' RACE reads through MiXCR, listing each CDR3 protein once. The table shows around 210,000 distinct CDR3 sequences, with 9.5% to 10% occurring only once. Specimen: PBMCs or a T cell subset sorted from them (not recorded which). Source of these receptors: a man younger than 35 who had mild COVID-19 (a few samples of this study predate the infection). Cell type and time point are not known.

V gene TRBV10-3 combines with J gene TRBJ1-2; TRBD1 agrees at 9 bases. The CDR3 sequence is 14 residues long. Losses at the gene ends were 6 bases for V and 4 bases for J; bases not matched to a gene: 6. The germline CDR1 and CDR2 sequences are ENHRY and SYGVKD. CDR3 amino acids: CAIRLTGGSYGYTF. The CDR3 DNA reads TGTGCCATCAGATTGACAGGGGGAAGCTATGGCTACACCTTC.

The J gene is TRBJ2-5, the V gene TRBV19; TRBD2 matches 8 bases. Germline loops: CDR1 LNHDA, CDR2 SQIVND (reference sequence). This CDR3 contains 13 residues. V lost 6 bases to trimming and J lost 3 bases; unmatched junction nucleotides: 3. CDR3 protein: CASSGTREETQYF. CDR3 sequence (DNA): TGTGCCAGTAGCGGGACTAGAGAAGAGACCCAGTACTTC.

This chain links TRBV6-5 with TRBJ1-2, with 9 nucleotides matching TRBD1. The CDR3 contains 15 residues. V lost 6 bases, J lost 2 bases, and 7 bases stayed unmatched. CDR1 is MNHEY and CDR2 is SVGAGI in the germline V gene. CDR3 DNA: TGTGCCAGCAGACACGGACAGGGGTCGAACTATGGCTACACCTTC. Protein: CASRHGQGSNYGYTF.

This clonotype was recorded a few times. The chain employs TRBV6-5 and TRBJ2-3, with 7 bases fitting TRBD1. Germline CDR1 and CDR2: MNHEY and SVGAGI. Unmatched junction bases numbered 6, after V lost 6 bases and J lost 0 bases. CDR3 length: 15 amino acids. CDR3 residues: CASSLDRYSTDTQYF. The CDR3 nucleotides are TGTGCCAGCAGCCTGGACAGGTACAGCACAGATACGCAGTATTTT.

The CDR3 DNA sequence: TGTGCCAGCAGCAAGAAGGGACCGCTGTCGGGATACAATGAGCAGTTCTTC. Translation gives CASSKKGPLSGYNEQFF. This chain joins TRBV7-2 and TRBJ2-1; perhaps D is TRBD1 or TRBD2 (5 bases each). Germline CDR1 and CDR2: SGHTA and FQGNSA. Trimming left V 5 bases short and J 4 bases short, with 21 bases between. The CDR3 has 17 residues.

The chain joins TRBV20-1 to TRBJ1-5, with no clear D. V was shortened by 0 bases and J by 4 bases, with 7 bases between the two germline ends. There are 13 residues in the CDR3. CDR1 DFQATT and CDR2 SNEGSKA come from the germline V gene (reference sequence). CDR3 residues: CSAREGRNQPQHF. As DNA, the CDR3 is TGCAGTGCTAGAGAGGGTAGAAATCAGCCCCAGCATTTT.

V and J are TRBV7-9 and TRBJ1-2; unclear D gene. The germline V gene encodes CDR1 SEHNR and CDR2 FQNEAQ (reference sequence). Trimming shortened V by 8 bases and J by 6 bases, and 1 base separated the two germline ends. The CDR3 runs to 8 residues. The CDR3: CASDGYTF. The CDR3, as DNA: TGTGCCAGCGATGGCTACACCTTC.

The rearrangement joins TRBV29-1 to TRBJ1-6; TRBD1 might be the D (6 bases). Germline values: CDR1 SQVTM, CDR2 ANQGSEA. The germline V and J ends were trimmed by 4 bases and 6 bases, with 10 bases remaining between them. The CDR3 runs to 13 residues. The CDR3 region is CSVGQGRNSPLHF. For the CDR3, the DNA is TGCAGCGTTGGGCAGGGGCGTAATTCACCCCTCCACTTT.

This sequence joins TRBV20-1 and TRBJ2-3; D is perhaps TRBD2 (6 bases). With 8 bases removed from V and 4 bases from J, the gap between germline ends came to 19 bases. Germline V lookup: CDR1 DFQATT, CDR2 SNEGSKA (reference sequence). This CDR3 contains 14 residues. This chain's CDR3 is CSPHRPLAPDTQYF. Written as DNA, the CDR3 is TGCAGTCCCCATAGGCCTCTAGCGCCAGATACGCAGTATTTT.

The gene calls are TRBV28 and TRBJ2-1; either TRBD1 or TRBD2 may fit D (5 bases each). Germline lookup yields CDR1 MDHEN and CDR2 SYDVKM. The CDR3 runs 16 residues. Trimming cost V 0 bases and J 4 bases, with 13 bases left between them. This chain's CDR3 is CASSLWQGDGYNEQFF. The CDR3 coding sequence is TGTGCCAGCAGTTTATGGCAAGGGGACGGGTACAATGAGCAGTTCTTC.

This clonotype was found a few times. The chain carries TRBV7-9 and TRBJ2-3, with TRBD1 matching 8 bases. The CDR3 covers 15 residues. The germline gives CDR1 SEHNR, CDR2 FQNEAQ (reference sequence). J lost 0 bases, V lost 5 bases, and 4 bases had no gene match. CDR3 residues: CASSQGQASTDTQYF. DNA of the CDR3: TGTGCCAGCAGCCAGGGACAGGCTAGCACAGATACGCAGTATTTT.

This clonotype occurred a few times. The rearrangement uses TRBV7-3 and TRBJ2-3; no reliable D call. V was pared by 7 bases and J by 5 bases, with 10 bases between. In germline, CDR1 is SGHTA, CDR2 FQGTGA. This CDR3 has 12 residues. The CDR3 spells CASTSTGDTQYF. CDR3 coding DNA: TGTGCCAGCACTTCGACTGGAGATACGCAGTATTTT.

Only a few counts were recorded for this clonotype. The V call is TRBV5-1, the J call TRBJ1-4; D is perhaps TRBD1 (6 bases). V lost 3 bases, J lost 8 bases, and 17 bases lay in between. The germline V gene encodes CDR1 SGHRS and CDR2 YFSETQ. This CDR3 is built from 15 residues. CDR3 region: CASSSEGTDREKLFF. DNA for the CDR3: TGCGCCAGCAGCTCGGAGGGGACGGACAGAGAAAAACTGTTTTTT. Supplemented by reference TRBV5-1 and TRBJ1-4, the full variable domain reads KAGVTQTPRYLIKTRGQQVTLSCSPISGHRSVSWYQQTPGQGLQFLFEYFSETQRNKGNFPGRFSGRQFSNSRSEMNVSTLELGDSALYLCASSSEGTDREKLFFGSGTQLSVL.

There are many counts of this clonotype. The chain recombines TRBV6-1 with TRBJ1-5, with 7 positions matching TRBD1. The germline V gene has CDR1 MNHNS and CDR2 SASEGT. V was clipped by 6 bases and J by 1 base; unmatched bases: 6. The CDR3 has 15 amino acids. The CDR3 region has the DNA TGTGCCAGCAGCAGGACAGGCGGGAGCAATCAGCCCCAGCATTTT. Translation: CASSRTGGSNQPQHF.

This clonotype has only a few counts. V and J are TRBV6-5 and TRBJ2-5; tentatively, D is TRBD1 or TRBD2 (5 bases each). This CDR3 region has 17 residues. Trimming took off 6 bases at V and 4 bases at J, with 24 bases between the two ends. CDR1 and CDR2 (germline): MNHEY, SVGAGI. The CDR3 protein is CASRLRPGPYSGETQYF. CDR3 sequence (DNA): TGTGCCAGCAGACTACGGCCGGGACCCTACTCGGGAGAGACCCAGTACTTC.

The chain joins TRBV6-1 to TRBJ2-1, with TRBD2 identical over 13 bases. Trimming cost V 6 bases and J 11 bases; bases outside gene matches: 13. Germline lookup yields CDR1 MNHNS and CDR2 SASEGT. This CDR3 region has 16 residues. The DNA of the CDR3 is TGTGCCAGCAGACCCCTGGGACTAGCGGGGAAGGGAAAGCAGTTCTTC. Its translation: CASRPLGLAGKGKQFF.

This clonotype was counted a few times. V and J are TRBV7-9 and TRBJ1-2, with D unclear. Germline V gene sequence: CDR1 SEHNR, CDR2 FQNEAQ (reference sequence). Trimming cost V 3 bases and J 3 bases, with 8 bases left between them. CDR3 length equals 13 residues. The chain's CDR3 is CASSFDLDYGYTF. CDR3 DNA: TGTGCCAGCAGCTTCGATCTGGACTATGGCTACACCTTC.

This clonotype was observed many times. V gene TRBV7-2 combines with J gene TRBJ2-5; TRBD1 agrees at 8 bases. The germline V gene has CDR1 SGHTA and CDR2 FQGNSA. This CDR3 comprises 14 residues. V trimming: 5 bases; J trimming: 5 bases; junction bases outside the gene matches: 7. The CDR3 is CASSRQGKGETQYF. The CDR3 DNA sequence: TGTGCCAGCAGCCGACAGGGGAAGGGGGAGACCCAGTACTTC.

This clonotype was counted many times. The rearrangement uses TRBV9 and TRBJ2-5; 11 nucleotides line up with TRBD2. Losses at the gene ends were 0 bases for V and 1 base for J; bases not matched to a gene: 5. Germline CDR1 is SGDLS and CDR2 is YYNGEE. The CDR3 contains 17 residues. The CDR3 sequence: CASSVGSSGGRQETQYF. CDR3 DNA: TGTGCCAGCAGCGTAGGGTCTAGCGGGGGGCGCCAAGAGACCCAGTACTTC.

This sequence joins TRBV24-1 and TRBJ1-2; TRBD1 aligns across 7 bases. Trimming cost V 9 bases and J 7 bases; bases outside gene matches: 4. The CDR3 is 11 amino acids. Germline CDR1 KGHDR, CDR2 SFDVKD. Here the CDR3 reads CATQGEGGYTF. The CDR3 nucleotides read TGTGCCACCCAGGGGGAGGGTGGCTACACCTTC.

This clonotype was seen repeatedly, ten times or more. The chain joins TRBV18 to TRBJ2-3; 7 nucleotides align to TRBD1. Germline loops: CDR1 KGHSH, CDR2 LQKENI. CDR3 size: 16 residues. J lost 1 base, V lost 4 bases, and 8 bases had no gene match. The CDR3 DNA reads TGTGCCAGCTCACAAGAAATTCAGGGGGGCACAGATACGCAGTATTTT. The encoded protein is CASSQEIQGGTDTQYF.

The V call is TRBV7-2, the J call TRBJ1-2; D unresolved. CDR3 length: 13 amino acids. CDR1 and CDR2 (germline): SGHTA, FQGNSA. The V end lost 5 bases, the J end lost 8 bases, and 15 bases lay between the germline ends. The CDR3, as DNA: TGTGCCAGCAGCCTCGGACTGAGTCGAGGCTACACCTTC. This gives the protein CASSLGLSRGYTF.

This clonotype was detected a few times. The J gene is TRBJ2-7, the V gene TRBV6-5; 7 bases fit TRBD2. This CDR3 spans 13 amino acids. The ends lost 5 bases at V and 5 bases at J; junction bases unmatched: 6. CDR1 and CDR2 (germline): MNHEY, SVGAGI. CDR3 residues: CASSPRGTHEQYV. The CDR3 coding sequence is TGTGCCAGCAGTCCGCGGGGGACCCACGAGCAGTACGTC.

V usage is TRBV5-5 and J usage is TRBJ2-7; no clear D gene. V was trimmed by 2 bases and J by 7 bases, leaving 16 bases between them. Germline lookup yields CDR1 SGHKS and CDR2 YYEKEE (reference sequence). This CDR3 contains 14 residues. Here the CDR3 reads CASSLDLQLGEQYV. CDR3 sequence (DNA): TGTGCCAGCAGCTTAGACCTCCAACTTGGGGAGCAGTACGTC.

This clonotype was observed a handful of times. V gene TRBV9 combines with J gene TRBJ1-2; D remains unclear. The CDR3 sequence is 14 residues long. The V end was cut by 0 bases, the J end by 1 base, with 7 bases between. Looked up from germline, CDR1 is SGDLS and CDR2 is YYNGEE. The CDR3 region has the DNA TGTGCCAGCAGCGTAGTGTCCAGTAACTATGGCTACACCTTC. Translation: CASSVVSSNYGYTF.

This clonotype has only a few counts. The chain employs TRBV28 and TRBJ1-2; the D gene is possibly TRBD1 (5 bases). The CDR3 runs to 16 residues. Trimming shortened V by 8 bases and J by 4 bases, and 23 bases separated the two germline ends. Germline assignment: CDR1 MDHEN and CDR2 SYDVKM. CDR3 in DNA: TGTGCCAGCCGACCAACGCGGGGGGGTCGTGGCTATGGCTACACCTTC. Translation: CASRPTRGGRGYGYTF.

CDR3 sequence: CASSWGWREDSPLHF. CDR3 DNA: TGCGCCAGCAGCTGGGGGTGGAGGGAGGACTCACCCCTCCACTTT. This rearrangement joins TRBV5-1 to TRBJ1-6, with D possibly matching TRBD1 (5 bases). The CDR3 totals 15 residues. Germline V gives CDR1 SGHRS, CDR2 YFSETQ. The germline V and J ends were trimmed by 3 bases and 10 bases, with 17 bases remaining between them.